Listed here are 16 T cell receptor beta chains from one sample, sequenced in a study of CD8 T cells in Susac syndrome (dated by TCRdb to the late 2010s). Receptors were amplified or captured by the immunoSEQ multiplex PCR assay. RNA was extracted using the RNeasy kit, and roughly 0.5 to 1 ug of the RNA was reverse transcribed with random hexamers. TCRdb reworked the public reads: Q25 trimming with fastp, MiXCR clone assembly, productive beta chains retained. CDR3 protein duplicates are merged, each entry listing the most common genes and DNA. A total of about 160,000 distinct CDR3 sequences appear in this sample, roughly nine tenths of them only once. The top ten clonotypes cover roughly 0.08% of the sample. The material sequenced was CD4+ T cells from PBMCs. Receptor source: a human donor in good health.

A single count supports this clonotype. The rearrangement links TRBV5-1 to TRBJ2-5; 8 bases align to TRBD2. This CDR3 is built from 13 residues. With V trimmed by 0 bases and J by 5 bases, 0 bases remained unmatched. Germline V gives CDR1 SGHRS, CDR2 YFSETQ. The CDR3 reads CASSLGLAETQYF. The CDR3 nucleotides read TGCGCCAGCAGCTTGGGACTAGCGGAGACCCAGTACTTC.

This clonotype was found once. V is TRBV30 and J is TRBJ1-6, with a tentative D call TRBD1 (6 bases). Germline CDR1 GTSNPN, CDR2 SVGIG (reference sequence). Trimming took off 2 bases at V and 13 bases at J, with 21 bases between the two ends. The length of the CDR3 is 15 residues. CDR3 coding DNA: TGTGCCTGGAGTTTACCGACAGGACAAACTCCCCCCCTCCACTTT. This sequence encodes CAWSLPTGQTPPLHF.

In this sample, this clonotype turned up once. The chain links TRBV6-5 to TRBJ2-1, with 9 bases fitting TRBD2. The V gene end was trimmed by 7 bases and the J gene end by 6 bases; junction bases not matched to a gene: 10. Germline-derived CDR1 and CDR2 are MNHEY and SVGAGI. The CDR3 consists of 15 residues. CDR3 in DNA: TGTGCCAGCACAGGGGCTAGCGGGGACGGCAATGAGCAGTTCTTC. Its protein is CASTGASGDGNEQFF.

V usage is TRBV28 and J usage is TRBJ2-7, with TRBD2 as a possible D gene (6 bases). Germline V CDR1 and CDR2: MDHEN, SYDVKM. V shed 7 bases and J shed 3 bases, with 16 bases lying between them. The CDR3 consists of 14 residues. CDR3 nucleotides: TGTGCCAGCATCGAAGGGACTGGGATCTACGAGCAGTACTTC. Translated, it gives CASIEGTGIYEQYF.

The chain uses TRBV6-6 and TRBJ1-5, with 7 bases matching TRBD1. The CDR3 extends over 15 amino acids. Germline CDR1 and CDR2: MNHNY and SVGAGI (reference sequence). V was clipped by 9 bases and J by 2 bases; unmatched bases: 10. This chain's CDR3 is CASIPADRGNQPQHF. The DNA of the CDR3 is TGTGCCAGTATACCGGCAGACAGGGGCAATCAGCCCCAGCATTTT.

The chain joins TRBV28 to TRBJ2-2; unclear D gene. V was pared by 6 bases and J by 7 bases, with 15 bases between. The CDR3 extends over 14 amino acids. Germline V lookup: CDR1 MDHEN, CDR2 SYDVKM. CDR3 DNA sequence: TGTGCCAGCAGCCGTCAGGAGAGGCACGGGGAGCTGTTTTTT. Its protein is CASSRQERHGELFF.

CDR3 nucleotide sequence: TGTGCCAGCAGCCCCGCAAATGAGCAGTTCTTC. Protein sequence: CASSPANEQFF. The chain is built from TRBV9 and TRBJ2-1; the D is unclear. V lost 4 bases to trimming and J lost 7 bases, with 6 bases between them. The CDR3 has 11 residues. The germline V gene encodes CDR1 SGDLS and CDR2 YYNGEE.

The J gene is TRBJ2-5, the V gene TRBV6-2 or TRBV6-3; D is perhaps TRBD1 (5 bases). The CDR3 consists of 13 residues. Germline values: CDR1 MNHEY, CDR2 SVGEGT. V shed 0 bases and J shed 7 bases, with 9 bases lying between them. The DNA for the CDR3 is TGTGCCAGCAGTTACTCGAAGCAGGGGACCCAGTACTTC. Translating gives CASSYSKQGTQYF.

The genes are TRBV7-9 and TRBJ1-3; 7 bases are a match to TRBD1. CDR1 is SEHNR and CDR2 is FQNEAQ in the germline V gene (reference sequence). V was pared by 4 bases and J by 3 bases, with 3 bases of the junction left unmatched. The CDR3 consists of 14 residues. The CDR3 sequence: CASSSQGVGNTIYF. As DNA, the CDR3 is TGTGCCAGCAGCTCCCAGGGGGTTGGAAACACCATATATTTT.

V usage is TRBV4-1 and J usage is TRBJ2-7; 8 nucleotides agree with TRBD2. This CDR3 spans 15 amino acids. With V trimmed by 3 bases and J by 3 bases, 7 bases remained unmatched. Looked up from germline, CDR1 is MGHRA and CDR2 is YSYEKL. The CDR3 sequence: CASSHSLAGIYEQYF. CDR3 in DNA: TGCGCCAGCAGCCACAGTCTAGCGGGCATCTACGAGCAGTACTTC.

V and J are TRBV4-1 and TRBJ1-1; maybe TRBD1 (6 bases). V lost 0 bases to trimming and J lost 2 bases, with 19 bases between them. Germline CDR1 reads MGHRA; CDR2 reads YSYEKL. This CDR3 spans 18 amino acids. This CDR3 reads CASSQDSAGGKGNTEAFF. The CDR3, as DNA: TGCGCCAGCAGCCAAGATTCGGCGGGGGGCAAGGGAAACACTGAAGCTTTCTTT.

The chain uses TRBV28 and TRBJ2-3, with 12 bases fitting TRBD1. Germline V gene lookup returns CDR1 MDHEN and CDR2 SYDVKM. The CDR3 is made up of 15 amino acids. The V and J ends lost 6 bases and 4 bases, in that order; junction bases with no gene match: 5. CDR3 nucleotide sequence: TGTGCCAGCAGCCGGGACAGGGGGCGTGCAGATACGCAGTATTTT. Encoded protein: CASSRDRGRADTQYF.

The chain recombines TRBV20-1 with TRBJ2-3; 12 bases fit TRBD2. CDR1 and CDR2 (germline): DFQATT, SNEGSKA (reference sequence). CDR3 length equals 14 residues. CDR3 in DNA: TGCAGCGCCGCGTCTAGCGGGGGGGTAGATACGCAGTATTTT. Residues: CSAASSGGVDTQYF.

The CDR3 loop is CASSLGGGAGLPYEQYF. The CDR3 region has the DNA TGTGCCAGCAGCTTAGGGGGCGGAGCGGGGCTTCCCTACGAGCAGTACTTC. V and J are TRBV11-2 and TRBJ2-7; 7 bases are shared with TRBD2. V was clipped by 1 base and J by 2 bases; unmatched bases: 11. This CDR3 is 17 amino acids long. Per germline, CDR1 SGHAT and CDR2 FQNNGV.

V is TRBV30 and J is TRBJ1-4; no clear D gene. This CDR3 has 13 residues. Germline CDR1 is GTSNPN and CDR2 is SVGIG (reference sequence). The V end was cut by 4 bases, the J end by 4 bases, with 10 bases between. CDR3 coding DNA: TGTGCCTGGACCGGAACATTTAATGAAAAACTGTTTTTT. Its translation: CAWTGTFNEKLFF.

The chain has TRBV6-6 and TRBJ1-2, with D unresolved. Trimming took off 0 bases at V and 0 bases at J, with 8 bases between the two ends. Germline lookup yields CDR1 MNHNY and CDR2 SVGAGI (reference sequence). The CDR3 runs to 15 residues. The CDR3: CASSYSNLANYGYTF. DNA for the CDR3: TGTGCCAGCAGTTACTCGAACTTAGCTAACTATGGCTACACCTTC.